This T cell receptor (beta chain) is drawn from a study of CD39 and CD103 CD8 tumor-infiltrating T cells (dated by TCRdb to 2016 to 2019). For context, the study as a whole: An HPV-positive HNSCC, an HPV-negative HNSCC, an ovarian cancer and a melanoma patient were represented in the repertoire comparisons shown. Deep sequencing of TCRbeta CDR3 was used to compare the repertoires of CD8 TIL subsets, defined by CD103 and CD39, against those of peripheral memory CD8 T cells. Findings and caveats that apply to the study as a whole: Clonotypes from DN TILs largely overlapped with peripheral memory CD8 repertoires, while clonotypes from DP TILs were only rarely found in blood or uninvolved lymph node. Compared with DN and SP CD8 TILs and with blood memory CD8 T cells, DP CD8 TILs appeared more oligoclonal, with the top 30 clonotypes covering 56-86%.

At the time samples were collected, the patients were not on therapy, although their prior treatments varied from chemotherapy, radiotherapy, surgery and immunotherapy to none at all. After thawing, cells went through T lymphocyte enrichment using a negative-selection kit, with EpCAM beads added for tumor-infiltrating lymphocytes. For the CD8 TIL subsets, CD3+CD4-CD8+CD45RA- cells were FACS-sorted and divided into DN, SP and DP based on their expression of CD39 and CD103. Tumor specimens were cut into small pieces, digested for 1 h with hyaluronidase, collagenase and DNase, then filtered, enriched over Ficoll and cryopreserved. On a FACSAria II, each population was sorted to roughly 99% purity, and the resulting cell pellets were frozen for TCR sequencing with no culture step. Via the germline V gene, CDR1 is LGHNA and CDR2 YSLEER. Measured from the cysteine to the phenylalanine, the CDR3 is 15 residues long. The entry retains the CDR3 DNA only, 45 bases that are in frame from base 1. The junction shows trimming of 2 bases on V and 3 bases on J, plus 11 bases between the germline ends.

Genomic DNA was extracted with the DNeasy Blood and Tissue Kit from around 10,000 to 100,000 sorted cells per subset. The TCRbeta V-J or V-D-J regions were sequenced and mapped through the immunoSEQ service, and coverage above 10x per sample was achieved. Turning to the authors' computational methods: Analysis was limited to productive rearrangements exported from the immunoSEQ Analyzer platform, and clonality was evaluated on the 500 most abundant clones. Repertoire overlap between populations was quantified with the Morisita-Horn similarity index and the Jaccard index. Morisita-Horn similarity between CD8 T-cell subset TCR repertoires was measured in 6 or 7 cancer patients. This immuneACCESS table, as held by TCRdb, lists in-frame sequences with V and J called but not all clones. Of the missing ones, under half trace to an unresolved V gene in checked studies; the others have no known cause. V, J and clone size are those of that table, while D and trimming were read from the DNA. A total of 1,500 or so clones appear in this sample, less than 70% of them only once. The ten largest clones add up to about 25% of the sample.

With regard to this clone: Its antigen remains undetermined. No much larger clone exists at a distance of one base, and base qualities are not known.

The receptor chain draws on TRBV4-3 and TRBJ1-5; TRBD1 is a weak D gene call, 6 bases matching. This clonotype was sampled from a human donor with head and neck squamous cell carcinoma. The sequenced sample consisted of CD39- CD103+ CD8+ T cells sorted from the tumor. The label giving this sample's cell subset or site can be read as: CD103+CD39- single-positive CD45RA- CD8 T cells. CDR3 sequence: CASSQIQGANQPQHF. Read as DNA, the sequence is TGCGCCAGCAGCCAAATACAGGGTGCCAATCAGCCCCAGCATTTT.